This T cell receptor beta chain was found in a study of shared clonotypes between healthy human individuals. V gave up 2 bases and J gave up 4 bases, with 11 bases separating them. CDR1 is KGHSH, CDR2 LQKENI, per germline. The CDR3 totals 15 residues. This clone was found a few times. Sequencing was performed with immunoSEQ multiplex PCR; in TCRdb, only in-frame clones are kept and a portion is missing. There are a few million clones in the sample; just over 90% occur only once, and around 0.14% lies in the top ten. The source of this sequence is a man aged 18 to 29 in good health. The sample was naive CD4+ T cells sorted from blood. Subset defined: CD45RA+ positively selected. The genes are TRBV18 and TRBJ2-2; possible D gene TRBD1, 6 bases. This CDR3 reads CASSPIQGSTGELFF. The CDR3 DNA follows: TGTGCCAGCTCACCAATACAGGGAAGCACCGGGGAGCTGTTTTTT.